The next 15 T cell receptor beta chains were all read from a single sample in a study of T cells after yellow fever vaccination. In TCRdb, the 5' RACE reads were re-called with MiXCR into one record per CDR3 protein. The profile covers 400,000 to 650,000 distinct CDR3 sequences, with roughly 22% appearing a single time and 16% taken by the ten largest. Specimen: PBMCs, collected around 3 weeks after the first yellow fever vaccination. These receptors came from a young man who received the YFV17D yellow fever vaccine.

The rearrangement uses TRBV7-8 and TRBJ2-7, with D uncertain. V was cut by 4 bases and J by 7 bases, with 14 bases left in between. The CDR3 is 13 residues long. Germline CDR1 and CDR2: SGHVS and FQNEAQ. CDR3 nucleotide sequence: TGTGCCAGCAGCTCTCCCGAGGTTTCGGAGCAGTACTTC. Translated: CASSSPEVSEQYF. The entire variable domain, with the rest obtained from reference TRBV7-8 and TRBJ2-7, is as follows: GAGVSQSPRYKVAKRGQDVALRCDPISGHVSLFWYQQALGQGPEFLTYFQNEAQLDKSGLPSDRFFAERPEGSVSTLKIQRTQQEDSAVYLCASSSPEVSEQYFGPGTRLTVT.

Note on this clonotype: The junction departs from the called germline gene at one end, perhaps through a read error. This chain joins TRBV20-1 and TRBJ2-3; 9 positions match TRBD2. The germline V gene has CDR1 DFQATT and CDR2 SNEGSKA (reference sequence). This CDR3 has 16 residues. CDR3 nucleotides: TGCTGTGCTAGAGAAGCGGGGGGTTCGAGCACAGATACGCAGTATTTT. Amino acid sequence: CCAREAGGSSTDTQYF.

This clonotype was recorded many times. The J gene is TRBJ1-1, the V gene TRBV12-3 or TRBV12-4; unclear D gene. This CDR3 comprises 13 residues. The ends were cut back, 6 bases at V and 1 base at J, with 9 bases in the middle. CDR3 coding DNA: TGTGCCAGCAGCCCCCGCAGGAACACTGAAGCTTTCTTT. This sequence encodes CASSPRRNTEAFF.

The genes are TRBV9 and TRBJ1-2, with 10 bases fitting TRBD1. The CDR3 is 15 residues long. In germline, CDR1 is SGDLS, CDR2 YYNGEE. V lost 0 bases, J lost 2 bases, and 1 base stayed unmatched. The CDR3 DNA sequence: TGTGCCAGCAGCGTAGGGGGACAGGGGAACTATGGCTACACCTTC. This codes for CASSVGGQGNYGYTF.

DNA of the CDR3: TGTGCCACCAGCAGAGTTGGGGGCCTGAATGAAAAACTGTTTTTT. Residues: CATSRVGGLNEKLFF. This rearrangement joins TRBV15 to TRBJ1-4; tentative D call: TRBD1 (6 bases). CDR1 and CDR2 (germline): LNHNV, YYDKDF (reference sequence). The V gene lost 1 base and the J gene lost 5 bases, with 11 bases spanning the gap. The CDR3 runs to 15 residues.

This clonotype was counted between two and nine times. The rearrangement links TRBV5-1 to TRBJ2-7, with TRBD1 matching 8 bases. CDR3 length equals 15 residues. In germline, CDR1 is SGHRS, CDR2 YFSETQ. V shed 7 bases and J 2 bases; nucleotides not matched to a gene: 11. The CDR3 DNA is TGCGCCAGCGACACACCCCAGGGGGCCACCTACGAGCAGTACTTC. Protein sequence: CASDTPQGATYEQYF.

This clonotype was counted at least ten times. The CDR3 sequence: CASSLGRAQETQYF. The CDR3 nucleotides read TGTGCCAGCAGCTTGGGCAGAGCCCAAGAGACCCAGTACTTC. The chain joins TRBV5-4 to TRBJ2-5; D is ambiguous. V was cut by 0 bases and J by 1 base, with 7 bases left in between. The CDR3 spans 14 residues. Germline assignment: CDR1 SGHNT and CDR2 YYREEE (reference sequence).

With regard to this clonotype: The junction and the germline gene differ at one end; a read error may be behind it. The chain combines TRBV11-2 with TRBJ2-7; 10 bases map to TRBD1. Germline loops: CDR1 SGHAT, CDR2 FQNNGV. CDR3 length equals 16 residues. As DNA, the CDR3 is TGTGCCAGCAGTTTAGGGACAGGGGTATCCATCTACGAGCAGTACTTC. Its translation: CASSLGTGVSIYEQYF.

This clonotype has more than one count but fewer than ten. DNA for the CDR3: TGTGCCAGCACAATAGGTTCCGGGGAGCTGTTTTTT. Translated: CASTIGSGELFF. The chain carries TRBV6-2 or TRBV6-3 and TRBJ2-2; no definite D call. V lost 7 bases to trimming and J lost 6 bases, with 9 bases between them. Germline CDR1 is MNHEY and CDR2 is SVGEGT. This CDR3 is built from 12 residues.

This chain uses TRBV12-3 or TRBV12-4 with TRBJ2-1; no firm D call. Trimming left V 3 bases short and J 8 bases short, with 8 bases between. The CDR3 is 12 residues long. CDR3 nucleotide sequence: TGTGCCAGCAGTTTCACCGTCGATGAGCAGTTCTTC. Translated, it gives CASSFTVDEQFF.

A few counts support this clonotype. The rearrangement joins TRBV7-3 to TRBJ2-3, with 8 bases identical to TRBD2. CDR1 is SGHTA, CDR2 FQGTGA, per germline. The CDR3 is made up of 16 amino acids. The V gene end was trimmed by 6 bases and the J gene end by 1 base; junction bases not matched to a gene: 9. The CDR3 region is CASSSGSGAGTDTQYF. CDR3 in DNA: TGTGCCAGCAGTAGCGGTAGCGGGGCGGGCACAGATACGCAGTATTTT.

The chain uses TRBV10-3 and TRBJ2-7; D is perhaps TRBD1 (6 bases). Trimming removed 2 bases from V and 7 bases from J, with 12 bases in between. Per germline, CDR1 ENHRY and CDR2 SYGVKD. The CDR3 totals 13 residues. CDR3 DNA sequence: TGTGCCATCAGTGAGGACAGGCTGGGGGAGCAGTACGTC. This codes for CAISEDRLGEQYV.

This clonotype was seen a handful of times. V and J are TRBV12-3 or TRBV12-4 and TRBJ2-1, with D perhaps TRBD1 (5 bases). Trimming took 7 bases from V and 8 from J, leaving 15 bases between them. The CDR3 extends over 13 amino acids. Here the CDR3 reads CASTIGVGYEQFF. The DNA for the CDR3 is TGTGCCAGCACCATAGGGGTGGGGTATGAGCAGTTCTTC.

The rearrangement joins TRBV6-1 to TRBJ2-1; 10 bases align to TRBD2. Unmatched junction bases numbered 8, after V lost 6 bases and J lost 3 bases. Germline V gene sequence: CDR1 MNHNS, CDR2 SASEGT. The CDR3 runs 16 residues. The CDR3 bases are TGTGCCAGCAGGAGGCTAGCGGGGGCGAGCTACAATGAGCAGTTCTTC. It yields the protein CASRRLAGASYNEQFF.

This clonotype was recorded a few times. J is TRBJ1-2 and V is TRBV12-3 or TRBV12-4, with D perhaps TRBD1 (5 bases). This CDR3 comprises 13 residues. The V gene lost 6 bases and the J gene lost 5 bases, with 13 bases spanning the gap. The CDR3 here is CASSPDTGYGYTF. CDR3 DNA sequence: TGTGCCAGCAGCCCGGACACGGGGTATGGCTACACCTTC.